A single sample is the source of the 8 T cell receptor beta chains below, sequenced in a study of CD8 T cells in ankylosing spondylitis. From the 5' RACE reads, TCRdb called clonotypes with MiXCR, one entry per CDR3 protein. The sample shows some 250,000 distinct CDR3 sequences, about 24% of them seen only once. The sequenced sample consisted of blood, either unsorted or a sorted T cell fraction (not recorded which). The receptor source for this set is a male donor with ankylosing spondylitis or in good health (not recorded which).

This clonotype was observed a handful of times. The chain combines TRBV12-3 or TRBV12-4 with TRBJ2-1, with a possible D match to TRBD2 (6 bases). V shed 2 bases and J shed 9 bases, with 17 bases lying between them. CDR3 length: 15 amino acids. CDR3 bases: TGTGCCAGCAGTTTATCGGGGGAGAGTCGAGGTGAGCAGTTCTTC. Translating gives CASSLSGESRGEQFF.

The rearrangement uses TRBV12-3 or TRBV12-4 and TRBJ2-4; 13 nucleotides match TRBD2. The length of the CDR3 is 19 residues. CDR3 DNA sequence: TGTACCCTCAGTTTATTCGGGACTAGCGGGGCATATGGCAAAAACATTCAGTACTTC. Amino acids: CTLSLFGTSGAYGKNIQYF.

Concerning this clonotype: This may stem from a read error, because a much larger clone lies one nucleotide away. The chain has TRBV29-1 and TRBJ2-7; no clear D gene. The CDR3 is made up of 11 amino acids. CDR1 is SQVTM, CDR2 ANQGSEA, per germline. CDR3 coding DNA: TGCAGCGCTGAAGACGTCCACGAGCAGTACTTC. Amino acids: CSAEDVHEQYF.

The chain couples TRBV7-9 to TRBJ1-1; TRBD1 aligns across 8 bases. The CDR3 runs to 14 residues. Germline-derived CDR1 and CDR2 are SEHNR and FQNEAQ (reference sequence). V trimming: 5 bases; J trimming: 4 bases; junction bases outside the gene matches: 6. Here the CDR3 reads CASSGTGEGTEAFF. CDR3 sequence (DNA): TGTGCCAGCAGCGGGACAGGTGAGGGCACTGAAGCTTTCTTT. Drawing the rest from reference TRBV7-9 and TRBJ1-1, the complete variable domain is DTGVSQNPRHKITKRGQNVTFRCDPISEHNRLYWYRQTLGQGPEFLTYFQNEAQLEKSRLLSDRFSAERPKGSFSTLEIQRTEQGDSAMYLCASSGTGEGTEAFFGQGTRLTVV.

This clonotype was counted a few times. V and J are TRBV10-3 and TRBJ2-7, with 7 bases matching TRBD1. V lost 10 bases, J lost 6 bases, and 15 bases stayed unmatched. The CDR3 is 14 residues long. Germline V gene lookup returns CDR1 ENHRY and CDR2 SYGVKD. CDR3 in amino acids: CATGTGQVMAEQYF. CDR3 nucleotides: TGTGCCACCGGGACCGGACAGGTGATGGCCGAGCAGTACTTC.

V and J are TRBV2 and TRBJ1-2; TRBD1 is a possible D gene (5 bases). Germline V gives CDR1 SNHLY, CDR2 FYNNEI. Between the trimmed V and J ends, which lost 6 bases and 2 bases, there was a span of 10 bases. This CDR3 contains 13 residues. The CDR3 here is CASSQDSNYGYTF. In nucleotides, the CDR3 is TGTGCCAGCAGCCAAGACAGCAACTATGGCTACACCTTC.

This clonotype came up a few times. The V gene is TRBV29-1, the J gene TRBJ2-3; 9 bases line up with TRBD2. J gave up 6 bases and V 4 bases, and 2 bases lay outside the gene matches. This CDR3 is built from 12 residues. Per germline, CDR1 SQVTM and CDR2 ANQGSEA. The DNA for the CDR3 is TGCAGCGTTGCTAGCGGGGACGATACGCAGTATTTT. It codes for CSVASGDDTQYF.

A few counts support this clonotype. The chain recombines TRBV10-3 with TRBJ1-2; D ambiguous. The CDR3 covers 12 residues. Trimming took 2 bases from V and 5 from J, leaving 6 bases between them. Germline lookup yields CDR1 ENHRY and CDR2 SYGVKD. The CDR3 loop is CAISEPGYGYTF. CDR3 in DNA: TGTGCCATCAGTGAGCCAGGTTATGGCTACACCTTC.